The present entry profiles one T cell receptor (beta chain) with its context. No antigen is known for it. This record belongs to a study of shared clonotypes between healthy human individuals. Overall study findings and caveats: There were few donors, and this limited the genetic and exposure-history diversity represented.

In the CD4+ fraction, cells were divided into CD45RA+ naive and CD45RA-negative memory subsets. V lost 6 bases to trimming and J lost 2 bases, with 10 bases between them. Per the germline V gene, CDR1 is SGHTA and CDR2 is FQGNSA. This CDR3 comprises 13 residues. For each subset, genomic DNA was distributed in equal portions over several immunoSEQ plates. Replicate PCRs run on sorted subsets employed approximately 0.2 ug DNA, about 27,000 T cell genomes. Repertoires were generated with immunoSEQ multiplex PCR, while TCRdb's copy carries only in-frame clones and drops some. There are roughly 2.5 million clones in the sample; approximately 94% occur only once, and roughly 0.15% lies in the top ten.

The receptor was isolated from a man aged 18-30 years in good health. The specimen was naive CD4+ T cells sorted from blood. The sample's subset: CD45RA+ positively selected. The V and J genes are TRBV7-2 and TRBJ1-2; the D gene is possibly TRBD1 (6 bases). The CDR3 DNA reads TGTGCCAGCAGACCCACAGGGAACTATGGCTACACCTTC. Translating gives CASRPTGNYGYTF.